The T cell receptor beta chain under discussion was sequenced for a study of read filtering for tumor transcriptome and immune sequencing. Germline V gene sequence: CDR1 SGDLS, CDR2 YYNGEE. J gave up 2 bases and V 0 bases, and 2 bases lay outside the gene matches. The CDR3 has 15 amino acids. The library was built from around 380 ng RNA with molecular barcoded adaptors for alpha/delta and beta/gamma chains. TCRdb re-derived calls from the reads in MiXCR, one entry per CDR3 protein. The sample lists around 130,000 distinct CDR3 sequences, about 12% occurring once. Only a few counts were recorded for this clonotype. A read error may be the cause here, since a much bigger clone is one base away.

V usage is TRBV9 and J usage is TRBJ2-1, with 7 bases aligning to TRBD2. The clonotype comes from a donor at least 40 years old with multiple myeloma. Sequencing used a population of CD138-negative cells sorted from bone marrow. The DNA of the CDR3 is TGTGCCAGCAGCGTAGAAGCGGGGACCTACAATGAGCAGTTCTTC. This codes for CASSVEAGTYNEQFF.